The subject of this entry is one T cell receptor (beta chain). Its antigen is not known. This entry is derived from a study of cytomegalovirus exposure and HLA in healthy donors. Study background: Within the Caucasian-associated ancestry cluster were roughly 81% of the 398 genotyped donors.

The length of the CDR3 is 23 residues. Germline CDR1 MRHNA, CDR2 SNTAGT. V trimming: 2 bases; J trimming: 0 bases; junction bases outside the gene matches: 20. The PCR was carried out with 60 Vbeta primers and 13 Jbeta primers. Assay used: immunoSEQ multiplex PCR; TCRdb lists only in-frame clones, some missing. The sample lists some 140,000 clones, roughly four fifths seen once, with roughly 1% in the top ten. Study-level findings and limits: Cytomegalovirus association was listed for about 170 TCR beta chains.

Sequencing was carried out using PBMCs. The receptor was isolated from a woman in her sixties in good health and CMV-seronegative. The chain couples TRBV6-4 to TRBJ2-7, with TRBD2 matching 15 bases. CDR3 coding DNA: TGTGCCAGCAGTGACAGGCTGCTAACCGGGACTAGCGGGAGGATCGCTCCCTCCTACGAGCAGTACTTC. Residues: CASSDRLLTGTSGRIAPSYEQYF.